Shown below are 8 T cell receptor beta chains from a single sample sequenced in a study of lymphopenia after photon versus proton radiotherapy. TCRdb's copy holds only in-frame clones and misses some; the assay was immunoSEQ multiplex PCR. The data contain approximately 170,000 clones, about 88% of them singletons. Sequenced here: peripheral blood, sampled from a patient treated with photon-based radiotherapy. The receptors stem from a man in his fifties with gastric cancer.

This chain connects TRBV2 to TRBJ2-3; 12 bases match TRBD2. V was clipped by 5 bases and J by 1 base; unmatched bases: 7. The germline CDR1 and CDR2 sequences are SNHLY and FYNNEI. There are 17 residues in the CDR3. The CDR3 reads CASSPPGLAGRTDTQYF. In nucleotides, the CDR3 is TGTGCCAGCAGTCCCCCGGGACTAGCGGGTCGCACAGATACGCAGTATTTT.

This clone was observed a few times. This chain uses TRBV9 with TRBJ2-3; 12 bases line up with TRBD2. The germline gives CDR1 SGDLS, CDR2 YYNGEE. V shed 6 bases and J 6 bases; nucleotides not matched to a gene: 8. The CDR3 is 15 residues long. The CDR3 nucleotides are TGTGCCAGCACCCGACTAGCGGGAGTTTGGGATACGCAGTATTTT. Translating it yields CASTRLAGVWDTQYF.

At least ten counts were recorded for this clone. The rearrangement links TRBV6-1 to TRBJ2-7, with 10 nucleotides matching TRBD1. The ends lost 7 bases at V and 2 bases at J; junction bases unmatched: 8. The germline CDR1 and CDR2 sequences are MNHNS and SASEGT. The CDR3 totals 15 residues. The chain's CDR3 is CASTLGGTGAYEQYF. The CDR3 nucleotides are TGTGCCAGCACCCTTGGGGGGACAGGGGCCTACGAGCAGTACTTC.

J is TRBJ2-2 and V is TRBV9, with D hard to call. In germline, CDR1 is SGDLS, CDR2 YYNGEE. Trimming took off 6 bases at V and 3 bases at J, with 9 bases between the two ends. The CDR3 has 13 amino acids. CDR3: CASTRFYTGELFF. The DNA for the CDR3 is TGTGCCAGCACCCGTTTTTACACCGGGGAGCTGTTTTTT.

The chain carries TRBV5-6 and TRBJ2-3; D is uncertain. Germline values: CDR1 SGHDT, CDR2 YYEEEE. The CDR3 has 13 amino acids. V lost 0 bases and J lost 3, with 5 bases in between. Here the CDR3 reads CASSLDFTDTQYF. In DNA, the CDR3 is TGTGCCAGCAGCTTGGACTTTACAGATACGCAGTATTTT.

This sequence joins TRBV7-9 and TRBJ2-1, with D unclear. V dropped 3 bases and J dropped 0 bases, with 6 bases sitting between them. This CDR3 is 14 amino acids long. Germline CDR1 reads SEHNR; CDR2 reads FQNEAQ (reference sequence). The CDR3 bases are TGTGCCAGCAGCTTTTGGGCCTCCTACAATGAGCAGTTCTTC. Translated: CASSFWASYNEQFF.

The chain combines TRBV5-1 with TRBJ2-3, with TRBD2 matching 7 bases. The CDR3 has 16 amino acids. In germline, CDR1 is SGHRS, CDR2 YFSETQ. V lost 4 bases, J lost 3 bases, and 11 bases stayed unmatched. In nucleotides, the CDR3 is TGCGCCAGCAGCACGGGGACTACCCCTCGAACAGATACGCAGTATTTT. It specifies CASSTGTTPRTDTQYF. Complete variable domain (other parts from reference TRBV5-1 and TRBJ2-3): KAGVTQTPRYLIKTRGQQVTLSCSPISGHRSVSWYQQTPGQGLQFLFEYFSETQRNKGNFPGRFSGRQFSNSRSEMNVSTLELGDSALYLCASSTGTTPRTDTQYFGPGTRLTVL.

The J gene is TRBJ2-3, the V gene TRBV4-3, with D unclear. The V end was cut by 0 bases, the J end by 1 base, with 8 bases between. The CDR3 has 15 amino acids. Germline CDR1 reads LGHNA; CDR2 reads YSLEER. The CDR3 is CASSQDRLGTDTQYF. As DNA, the CDR3 is TGCGCCAGCAGCCAAGACAGATTGGGCACAGATACGCAGTATTTT.